Reported below is one TCR beta chain. The specificity of this receptor is unknown. There are no base qualities to consult, and no much larger clone falls within one base. The CDR3 measures 15 amino acids from cysteine to phenylalanine. The read is trimmed to its CDR3 DNA, 45 bases read in frame from base 1. V loses 8 bases, J loses 0 bases, and the germline ends lie 11 bases apart. According to the germline V gene (reference sequence), CDR1 reads LNHDA and CDR2 reads SQIVND. The sample's time point label, decoded: about 28 days (+/-7) after the second vaccine dose. AZD1222 recipients with second doses at about 4 weeks or about 12 weeks were pooled, because spike-specific TCR depth and breadth did not differ between schedules. The vaccinee samples were drawn from two UK trials, COV001 and COV002, one of which was a single-blind randomized controlled phase 2/3 trial testing AZD1222 (ChAdOx1 nCoV-19) in healthy adults. For TCRbeta chain sequencing, PBMC samples were collected from trial participants at day 0 and at day 28 after the second dose.

The sample originates from a study of T cell responses to AZD1222 COVID-19 vaccine listed by TCRdb under 2021. Looking at the study overall: TCR sequencing covered roughly 230 trial participants: 200 to 220 given two doses of AZD1222 and approximately 26 given two doses of MenACWY control vaccine. Trial participants were enrolled by age into 18-55, 56-69 and 70-plus year subgroups, with roughly 160, 29 and 62 TCR-sequenced participants respectively.

The CDR3 regions of human TCRbeta chains were analyzed by immunosequencing. The original pipeline was this. TCRs in the repertoires were compared against a reference library of SARS-CoV-2-specific TCRs that had been generated with the MIRA antigen-specificity platform. Breadth was defined as the fraction of unique TCRs that were SARS-CoV-2-associated. Depth was defined as the fraction of total T cells that were SARS-CoV-2-associated. Using the MIRA data, each spike-specific TCR was mapped to the spike region that the TCR reacts to and placed in a CD4 or CD8 class. Log10-transformed breadth and depth values were compared by one-way ANOVA with Sidak's multiple comparisons tests. The immuneACCESS repertoire file appears here via TCRdb, limited to in-frame rearrangements. These files lack a portion of the clones; in checked studies, under half of the deficit traces to unresolved V genes, and the cause of the others is not known. D and trimming come from the DNA, and the V and J calls and clone size come from that table. This sample gives about 120,000 clones in total; roughly 92% of them show up just once. The ten largest clones take up around 1.6% of the sample.

Study-wide conclusions, independent of this receptor: Participants were mostly white British and included more females than males, and it was suggested by the authors that clonal diversity may have been underestimated. Only six AZD1222 recipients were SARS-CoV-2 seropositive at baseline, limiting conclusions about previously exposed vaccinees. Because no day 14 peak-response samples were available, repertoires were characterized only after the peak T cell response. In the small 56-69-year group, the increase in depth fell short of significance, most likely because of low power. The whole spike protein was spanned by vaccine-associated CD4 TCRs, and dominant responses were seen in regions 160-218 and 743-854. Nearly half of unique spike-specific TCRs reportedly recognized epitopes outside regions mutated in the B.1.351 and B.1.1.7 variants. Spike-specific TCR breadth and depth rose significantly after two AZD1222 doses compared with day 0 and with MenACWY recipients.

Material: peripheral blood, obtained 28 days after the second AZD1222 dose. The sequence was collected from an adult who received the AZD1222 COVID-19 vaccine. The receptor chain draws on TRBV19 and TRBJ2-6, with the D gene uncertain. CDR3 region: CASLEWNSGANVLTF. The sequence in DNA is TGTGCCAGTCTGGAGTGGAACTCTGGGGCCAACGTCCTGACTTTC.